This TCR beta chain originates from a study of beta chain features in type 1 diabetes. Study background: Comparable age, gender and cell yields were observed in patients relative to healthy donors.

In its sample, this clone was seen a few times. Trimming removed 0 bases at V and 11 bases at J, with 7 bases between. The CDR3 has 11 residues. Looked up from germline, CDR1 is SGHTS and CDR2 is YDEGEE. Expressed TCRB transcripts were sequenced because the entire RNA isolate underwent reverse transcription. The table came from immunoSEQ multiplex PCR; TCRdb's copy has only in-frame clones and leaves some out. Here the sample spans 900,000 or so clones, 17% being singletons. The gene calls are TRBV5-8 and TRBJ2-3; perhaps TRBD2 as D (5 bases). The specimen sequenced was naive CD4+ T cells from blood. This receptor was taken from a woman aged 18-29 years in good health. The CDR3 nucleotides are TGTGCCAGCAGCTTGGCAGCGGAGCAGTATTTT. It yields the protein CASSLAAEQYF.